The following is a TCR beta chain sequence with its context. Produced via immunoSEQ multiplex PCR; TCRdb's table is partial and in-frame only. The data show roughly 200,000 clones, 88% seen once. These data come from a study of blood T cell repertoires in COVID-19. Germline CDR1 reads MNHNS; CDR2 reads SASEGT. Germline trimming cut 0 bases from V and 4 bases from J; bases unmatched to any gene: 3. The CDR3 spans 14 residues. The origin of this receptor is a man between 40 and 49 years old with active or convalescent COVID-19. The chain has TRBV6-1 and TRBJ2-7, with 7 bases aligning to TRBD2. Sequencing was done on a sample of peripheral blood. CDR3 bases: TGTGCCAGCAGTGAAGCGCGGGAGCAGTACGAGCAGTACTTC. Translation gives CASSEAREQYEQYF.